This T cell receptor beta chain is drawn from a study of CD8 T cells in Susac syndrome. Background on the study: Blood was drawn from Susac syndrome patients while they were therapy-naive, on corticosteroids, or on intravenous immunoglobulin alone.

As regards this clonotype: The antigen is undetermined.

The CDR3 contains 13 residues. Germline values: CDR1 SEHNR, CDR2 FQNEAQ (reference sequence). V lost 1 base to trimming and J lost 3 bases, with 6 bases between them. Study-level points and caveats: The total CD8+ repertoires contained around 15 Susac-specific public clones, and the CD8+ TEMRA repertoires contained five or six. The peak of CD8+ clonal expansion in Susac was seen in TEMRA cells and active patients.

After extraction with the RNeasy kit, about 0.5 to 1 ug of the RNA was reverse transcribed using random hexamers. The TCR beta CDR3 was amplified by immunoSEQ multiplex PCR across 54 Vbeta, 13 Jbeta. Using its own MiXCR run on the immunoSEQ multiplex PCR reads, TCRdb lists one record per CDR3 protein. Among about 190,000 distinct CDR3 sequences listed, about 95% were seen once. This chain joins TRBV7-9 and TRBJ1-2; D unclear. The sample comprised CD8+ T cells from PBMCs. The origin of this receptor is a human donor with Susac syndrome. CDR3 sequence reads: CASSLGEDYGYTF. Here the CDR3 DNA reads TGTGCCAGCAGCTTAGGGGAAGACTATGGCTACACCTTC.